Presented here are 12 T cell receptor beta chains from one specimen sequenced in a study of T cell changes during pregnancy in multiple sclerosis. Method: immunoSEQ multiplex PCR; TCRdb's copy keeps in-frame clones and lacks some. The sample comprises over 50,000 clones, more than 75% of which are singletons, and approximately 5% rests with the top ten. Specimen: peripheral blood from another person, used as feeder cells. The receptors shown here come from a human donor whose cells served as feeder cells for cultures in a pregnancy study.

On this clone: The junction departs from the called germline gene at one end, perhaps through a read error. The rearrangement joins TRBV6-5 to TRBJ1-2, with 9 bases identical to TRBD1. Germline V gives CDR1 MNHEY, CDR2 SVGAGI. This CDR3 spans 15 amino acids. The CDR3 protein is CASSATGGMYYGYTF. The CDR3 DNA is TGTGCCAGCAGTGCGACAGGGGGGATGTACTACGGCTACACCTTC.

This chain joins TRBV11-2 and TRBJ2-7; TRBD2 agrees at 10 bases. The CDR3 sequence is 18 residues long. Per the germline V gene, CDR1 is SGHAT and CDR2 is FQNNGV. The V segment lost 7 bases and the J segment 2 bases; nucleotides outside the gene matches: 17. The CDR3 loop reads CASTLQFSLAGDTYEQYF. CDR3 DNA: TGTGCCAGCACCCTACAGTTCAGTCTAGCGGGAGATACCTACGAGCAGTACTTC.

In its sample, this clone was seen once. CDR3 amino acids: CASSYSWARGKGETQYF. The CDR3 nucleotides read TGTGCCAGCAGCTATTCCTGGGCGAGGGGCAAGGGAGAGACCCAGTACTTC. V usage is TRBV7-9 and J usage is TRBJ2-5; D could derive from TRBD1 or TRBD2 (5 bases each). Germline values: CDR1 SEHNR, CDR2 FQNEAQ (reference sequence). The CDR3 loop spans 17 amino acids. V lost 4 bases and J lost 4, with 22 bases in between.

V usage is TRBV12-5 and J usage is TRBJ2-5; 8 bases agree with TRBD2. Unmatched junction bases numbered 4, after V lost 5 bases and J lost 2 bases. The CDR3 has 14 residues. The germline V gene encodes CDR1 LGHNT and CDR2 FRNRAP. Here the CDR3 DNA reads TGTGCTAGTGGTACCGGGACTAGTCAAGAGACCCAGTACTTC. Protein product: CASGTGTSQETQYF. The entire variable domain, with the rest obtained from reference TRBV12-5 and TRBJ2-5, is as follows: DARVTQTPRHKVTEMGQEVTMRCQPILGHNTVFWYRQTMMQGLELLAYFRNRAPLDDSGMPKDRFSAEMPDATLATLKIQPSEPRDSAVYFCASGTGTSQETQYFGPGTRLLVL.

V usage is TRBV9 and J usage is TRBJ2-7, with D possibly matching TRBD1 (5 bases). CDR3 length: 13 amino acids. V dropped 1 base and J dropped 6 bases, with 11 bases sitting between them. Germline V gene lookup returns CDR1 SGDLS and CDR2 YYNGEE. The CDR3 loop reads CASSVMQGGEQYF. CDR3 DNA: TGTGCCAGCAGCGTAATGCAGGGCGGCGAGCAGTACTTC.

The rearrangement links TRBV27 to TRBJ1-1; 7 bases are shared with TRBD1. V gave up 8 bases and J gave up 0 bases; unmatched junction bases: 3. Germline V gives CDR1 MNHEY, CDR2 SMNVEV (reference sequence). This CDR3 has 13 residues. CDR3 loop: CASEGGLNTEAFF. In DNA form, the CDR3 reads TGTGCCAGCGAAGGGGGCCTGAACACTGAAGCTTTCTTT.

The chain couples TRBV6-1 to TRBJ1-5; D uncertain. The germline V gene has CDR1 MNHNS and CDR2 SASEGT. V dropped 8 bases and J dropped 6 bases, with 20 bases sitting between them. The CDR3 is 15 residues long. CDR3 residues: CASSFDTRESQPQHF. Written as DNA, the CDR3 is TGTGCCAGCTCGTTCGACACCCGAGAAAGTCAGCCCCAGCATTTT.

The rearrangement uses TRBV11-2 and TRBJ2-7; 7 bases fit TRBD1. From germline, CDR1 is SGHAT and CDR2 FQNNGV. V shed 5 bases, J shed 4 bases, and the junction held 8 bases outside the gene matches. CDR3 size: 14 residues. The CDR3 region has the DNA TGTGCCAGCAGCGTTACAGGGGTATTATACGAGCAGTACTTC. Protein product: CASSVTGVLYEQYF.

This chain uses TRBV27 with TRBJ1-5; D remains ambiguous. Germline V gene lookup returns CDR1 MNHEY and CDR2 SMNVEV (reference sequence). The CDR3 is made up of 15 amino acids. The V and J ends lost 4 bases and 3 bases respectively, with 13 bases between them. CDR3 loop: CASSSLSGTNQPQHF. CDR3 DNA: TGTGCCAGCAGTTCTCTCTCAGGAACCAATCAGCCCCAGCATTTT.

This sequence joins TRBV18 and TRBJ1-1, with unresolved D. V was trimmed by 1 base and J by 1 base, leaving 10 bases between them. CDR1 is KGHSH, CDR2 LQKENI, per germline. The CDR3 has 15 amino acids. The CDR3: CASSPLSGGNTEAFF. CDR3 coding DNA: TGTGCCAGCTCACCACTGTCCGGAGGGAACACTGAAGCTTTCTTT.

The count of this clone is one. The chain has TRBV6-5 and TRBJ2-7, with TRBD2 matching over 11 bases. CDR3 length: 15 amino acids. Trimming removed 5 bases from V and 0 bases from J; junction bases left unmatched: 3. From germline, CDR1 is MNHEY and CDR2 SVGAGI. CDR3 sequence: CASSRGLAGSYEQYF. CDR3 nucleotide sequence: TGTGCCAGCAGTCGAGGACTAGCGGGCTCCTACGAGCAGTACTTC.

The chain recombines TRBV10-3 with TRBJ2-3, with a tentative D call TRBD2 (5 bases). The ends were cut back, 6 bases at V and 1 base at J, with 11 bases in the middle. The CDR3 is 14 residues long. The V gene's germline CDR1 is ENHRY and CDR2 SYGVKD. The CDR3 DNA sequence: TGTGCCATCAGGACGCTAGCAGGCACAGATACGCAGTATTTT. Its translation: CAIRTLAGTDTQYF.